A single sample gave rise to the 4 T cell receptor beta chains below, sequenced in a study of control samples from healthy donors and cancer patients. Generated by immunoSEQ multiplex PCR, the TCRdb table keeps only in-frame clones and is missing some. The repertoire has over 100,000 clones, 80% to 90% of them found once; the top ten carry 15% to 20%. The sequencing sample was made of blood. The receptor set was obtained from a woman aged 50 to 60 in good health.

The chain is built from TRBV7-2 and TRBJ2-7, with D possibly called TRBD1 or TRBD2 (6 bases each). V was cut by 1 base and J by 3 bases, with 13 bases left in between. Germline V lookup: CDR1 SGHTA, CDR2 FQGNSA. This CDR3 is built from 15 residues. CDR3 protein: CASSLGLGGSYEQYV. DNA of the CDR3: TGTGCCAGCAGCTTAGGACTAGGGGGGAGCTACGAGCAGTACGTC.

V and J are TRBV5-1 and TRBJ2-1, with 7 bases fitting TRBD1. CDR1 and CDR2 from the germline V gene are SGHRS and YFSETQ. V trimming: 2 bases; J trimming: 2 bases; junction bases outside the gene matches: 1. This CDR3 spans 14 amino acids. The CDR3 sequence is CASSLGGAYNEQFF. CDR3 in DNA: TGCGCCAGCAGCTTAGGGGGCGCCTACAATGAGCAGTTCTTC.

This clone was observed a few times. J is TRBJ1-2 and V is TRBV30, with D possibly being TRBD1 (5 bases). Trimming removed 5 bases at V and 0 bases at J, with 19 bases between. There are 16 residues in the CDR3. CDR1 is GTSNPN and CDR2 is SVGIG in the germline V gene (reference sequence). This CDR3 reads CAWRTTGGSANYGYTF. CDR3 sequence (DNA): TGTGCCTGGCGAACCACAGGTGGGTCTGCTAACTATGGCTACACCTTC.

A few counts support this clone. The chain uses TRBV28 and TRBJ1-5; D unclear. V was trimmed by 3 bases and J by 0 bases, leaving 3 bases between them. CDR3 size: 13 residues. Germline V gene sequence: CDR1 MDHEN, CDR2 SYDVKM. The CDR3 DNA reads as TGTGCCAGCAGTTTGATTAGCAATCAGCCCCAGCATTTT. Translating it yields CASSLISNQPQHF.